This TCR beta chain is from a study of T-cell memory formation after mild COVID-19. The sample holds a few counts of this clonotype. TCRdb reprocessed the 5' RACE reads with MiXCR, giving one entry per CDR3 protein. The table lists some 300,000 distinct CDR3 sequences, around a fifth of them singletons. V lost 3 bases and J 2 bases, leaving 15 bases between the germline ends. CDR1 and CDR2 from the germline V gene are SGHAT and FQNNGV. The CDR3 extends over 16 amino acids. The chain joins TRBV11-2 to TRBJ2-3; no clear D gene. This TCR was sampled from a man between 18 and 29 years old who had mild COVID-19 (a few samples of this study predate the infection). Cell type and time point are not known. Specimen: PBMCs or a T cell subset sorted from them (not recorded which). The CDR3 DNA reads TGTGCCAGCAGCTTTGGCAGGTCCTTCCTCACAGATACGCAGTATTTT. This translates into CASSFGRSFLTDTQYF. Using reference TRBV11-2 and TRBJ2-3 for the parts outside the CDR3, the full variable domain is EAGVAQSPRYKIIEKRQSVAFWCNPISGHATLYWYQQILGQGPKLLIQFQNNGVVDDSQLPKDRFSAERLKGVDSTLKIQPAKLEDSAVYLCASSFGRSFLTDTQYFGPGTRLTVL.